This paragraph covers one T cell receptor (beta chain) sequence. Its antigen remains unidentified. Reverse transcribing all isolated RNA meant expressed TCRB transcripts were sequenced. The repertoire was sequenced with immunoSEQ multiplex PCR; TCRdb's copy has only in-frame clones and lacks some. The sample comprises some 160,000 clones, 9% to 10% of which are singletons, and 0.7% rests with the top ten. This record comes from a study of beta chain features in type 1 diabetes. The study's findings and limits: Shorter TCRB CDR3s, moderately but significantly so, marked every one of the four CD4+ subsets in Type 1 diabetes patients.

The sample consisted of central memory CD4+ T cells from blood. The source is a young woman with type 1 diabetes.

The CDR3 region is CSVVGTGEGGYTF. CDR3 coding DNA: TGCAGCGTTGTGGGGACAGGGGAAGGAGGCTACACCTTC. The chain employs TRBV29-1 and TRBJ1-2, with 10 bases lining up with TRBD1. V dropped 4 bases and J dropped 8; count of bases not matched to a gene: 7. The germline gives CDR1 SQVTM, CDR2 ANQGSEA. The CDR3 loop spans 13 amino acids.